This entry is about one TCR beta chain. Germline CDR1 is MGHDK and CDR2 is SYGVNS. This CDR3 has 15 amino acids. V shed 10 bases, J shed 1 base, and the junction held 8 bases outside the gene matches. This entry belongs to a study of T cell changes during pregnancy in multiple sclerosis. Here immunoSEQ multiplex PCR was the method, and the copy in TCRdb shows in-frame clones only, minus some. In the table there are around 80,000 clones, 92% of which are singletons. The sample was peripheral blood, taken before pregnancy. This chain joins TRBV25-1 and TRBJ2-3; 10 nucleotides match TRBD2. The receptor was isolated from a female donor with multiple sclerosis, enrolled in a pregnancy study. CDR3 in amino acids: CATTTGTSGTDTQYF. DNA for the CDR3: TGTGCCACCACAACCGGGACTAGCGGCACAGATACGCAGTATTTT.